Each of the 32 T cell receptor beta chains below was sequenced from the same sample in a study of blood T cell repertoires in COVID-19 (dated by TCRdb to between 2020 and 2021). To prepare the library, the immunoSEQ multiplex PCR assay was applied. TCRdb stores this immuneACCESS table with in-frame sequences only. Part of the clones is absent; in the studies checked, under half of the shortfall reflects unresolved V genes, and no reason is known for the rest. In this sample the table shows around 300,000 clones, about nine tenths of which occur a single time. 0.85% to 0.95% of the sample is in the top ten clones. Sequencing was performed on peripheral blood. Receptor source: a woman aged 40 to 50 who had recovered from COVID-19.

This chain connects TRBV7-6 to TRBJ2-1; 10 bases match TRBD2. Trimming removed 1 base from V and 8 bases from J; junction bases left unmatched: 11. The CDR3 has 17 residues. The germline V gene encodes CDR1 SGHVS and CDR2 FNYEAQ. The CDR3, as DNA: TGTGCCAGCAGCTTAGTAGGGACTAGCGAACGTGGCTATGAGCAGTTCTTC. It specifies CASSLVGTSERGYEQFF.

The CDR3 nucleotides read TGTGCCAGCAGTTACTCGAGTCAGGACCAAGAGACCCAGTACTTC. It codes for CASSYSSQDQETQYF. The V call is TRBV6-5, the J call TRBJ2-5; D is uncertain. This CDR3 is built from 15 residues. Trimming cost V 0 bases and J 0 bases, with 8 bases left between them. The V gene's germline CDR1 is MNHEY and CDR2 SVGAGI.

The chain has TRBV2 and TRBJ2-5; a possible D gene is TRBD2 (5 bases). Germline CDR1 is SNHLY and CDR2 is FYNNEI. The CDR3 is 14 amino acids. With 8 bases removed from V and 0 bases from J, the gap between germline ends came to 13 bases. CDR3 coding DNA: TGTGCCAGCCCCGCGGGCAACAACCAAGAGACCCAGTACTTC. This translates into CASPAGNNQETQYF.

V and J are TRBV9 and TRBJ2-5; D might be TRBD2 (5 bases). V was clipped by 0 bases and J by 5 bases, with 8 bases between them. The CDR3 runs 13 residues. Germline values: CDR1 SGDLS, CDR2 YYNGEE. CDR3 bases: TGTGCCAGCAGCGTAGGGCCGGGGGAGACCCAGTACTTC. Its translation is CASSVGPGETQYF. The variable domain in full, completed from reference TRBV9 and TRBJ2-5, reads DSGVTQTPKHLITATGQRVTLRCSPRSGDLSVYWYQQSLDQGLQFLIQYYNGEERAKGNILERFSAQQFPDLHSELNLSSLELGDSALYFCASSVGPGETQYFGPGTRLLVL.

The table lists this clone with a count of one. The chain couples TRBV5-1 to TRBJ2-3; no firm D call. The germline gives CDR1 SGHRS, CDR2 YFSETQ. The CDR3 length is 12 residues. V lost 1 base to trimming and J lost 5 bases, with 5 bases between them. The CDR3 bases are TGCGCCAGCAGCTTGACGGGAGATACGCAGTATTTT. Encoded protein: CASSLTGDTQYF.

The chain joins TRBV5-8 to TRBJ2-3; TRBD2 matches 13 bases. CDR3 size: 17 residues. The germline V gene encodes CDR1 SGHTS and CDR2 YDEGEE. V dropped 0 bases and J dropped 1; count of bases not matched to a gene: 2. The CDR3, as DNA: TGTGCCAGCAGCTTGGACGGGACTAGCGGGGGCACAGATACGCAGTATTTT. It translates to CASSLDGTSGGTDTQYF.

This clone was counted once. The chain couples TRBV19 to TRBJ2-6; TRBD2 agrees at 12 bases. The CDR3 totals 16 residues. Trimming cost V 6 bases and J 4 bases; bases outside gene matches: 4. CDR1 and CDR2 (germline): LNHDA, SQIVND (reference sequence). The CDR3 reads CASSPGTSGGANVLTF. In DNA form, the CDR3 reads TGTGCCAGTAGCCCCGGGACTAGCGGGGGGGCCAACGTCCTGACTTTC.

This clone has a single count. This chain joins TRBV7-9 and TRBJ2-1, with TRBD2 matching 7 bases. CDR3 length: 16 residues. J gave up 5 bases and V 3 bases, and 10 bases lay outside the gene matches. Germline V lookup: CDR1 SEHNR, CDR2 FQNEAQ (reference sequence). In nucleotides, the CDR3 is TGTGCCAGCAGCTTCGCCGGGGGGACGGTGGACAATGAGCAGTTCTTC. It translates to CASSFAGGTVDNEQFF.

This sequence joins TRBV30 and TRBJ2-3, with D tentatively TRBD2 (5 bases). Germline lookup yields CDR1 GTSNPN and CDR2 SVGIG (reference sequence). The CDR3 sequence is 13 residues long. V was cut by 4 bases and J by 6 bases, with 14 bases left in between. The CDR3 spells CAWTGLLSDTQYF. The CDR3 DNA is TGTGCCTGGACTGGACTCCTCTCCGATACGCAGTATTTT.

The V and J genes are TRBV4-1 and TRBJ2-5; D remains ambiguous. The V gene lost 0 bases and the J gene lost 0 bases, with 11 bases spanning the gap. CDR1 MGHRA and CDR2 YSYEKL come from the germline V gene. The CDR3 runs 16 residues. CDR3 sequence reads: CASSQDAPPYQETQYF. In DNA, the CDR3 is TGCGCCAGCAGCCAAGATGCGCCACCGTACCAAGAGACCCAGTACTTC.

The chain has TRBV21-1 and TRBJ1-5; the DNA was not compared with TRBD1, the D call given in the table. TRBV21-1 is assigned pseudogene status. This CDR3 is built from 12 residues. The CDR3 is CARDRKYQPQHF. CDR3 DNA sequence: TGTGCCAGGGACAGAAAATATCAGCCCCAGCATTTT.

The genes are TRBV29-1 and TRBJ2-7, with a weak D call TRBD1 (6 bases). V lost 7 bases and J 0 bases, leaving 13 bases between the germline ends. From germline, CDR1 is SQVTM and CDR2 ANQGSEA. This CDR3 has 13 amino acids. Written as DNA, the CDR3 is TGCAGCGCTGGGGGCGGTAGCTCCTACGAGCAGTACTTC. Its protein is CSAGGGSSYEQYF.

This clone was found a few times. The gene calls are TRBV3-1 (or the pseudogene TRBV3-2) and TRBJ1-6, with TRBD1 matching 7 bases. The CDR3 is 19 residues long. Looked up from germline, CDR1 is LGHDT and CDR2 is YNNKEL (reference sequence). The J segment lost 9 bases and the V segment lost 4 bases, leaving 21 bases of the junction unmatched. The CDR3 region is CASSPHSRPLLTGISPLHF. The CDR3 bases are TGTGCCAGCAGCCCGCATTCTCGGCCTCTATTGACAGGGATTTCACCCCTCCACTTT.

The chain has TRBV30 and TRBJ2-1, with 12 bases matching TRBD2. The J segment lost 8 bases and the V segment lost 0 bases, leaving 11 bases of the junction unmatched. CDR3 size: 17 residues. Looked up from germline, CDR1 is GTSNPN and CDR2 is SVGIG (reference sequence). The CDR3 sequence is CAWSVVSSGRAADEQFF. The DNA for the CDR3 is TGTGCCTGGAGTGTAGTGTCTAGCGGGAGGGCTGCAGATGAGCAGTTCTTC. Using reference TRBV30 and TRBJ2-1 for the parts outside the CDR3, the full variable domain is SQTIHQWPATLVQPVGSPLSLECTVEGTSNPNLYWYRQAAGRGLQLLFYSVGIGQISSEVPQNLSASRPQDRQFILSSKKLLLSDSGFYLCAWSVVSSGRAADEQFFGPGTRLTVL.

The CDR3 bases are TGTGCCAGCAGTACCCGACTAGCGAGATCCTCTAAGGAGCAGTACTTC. Amino acid sequence: CASSTRLARSSKEQYF. The chain joins TRBV27 to TRBJ2-7, with 8 bases lining up with TRBD2. In germline, CDR1 is MNHEY, CDR2 SMNVEV (reference sequence). Trimming removed 5 bases from V and 7 bases from J; junction bases left unmatched: 16. This CDR3 has 16 residues.

This chain uses TRBV27 with TRBJ2-1; tentative D call: TRBD2 (6 bases). V gave up 3 bases and J gave up 7 bases, with 16 bases separating them. CDR1 is MNHEY, CDR2 SMNVEV, per germline (reference sequence). The length of the CDR3 is 15 residues. CDR3 DNA: TGTGCCAGCAGTTTGGTGTTGGGGGGAGCGAATGAGCAGTTCTTC. As protein: CASSLVLGGANEQFF.

V gene TRBV7-9 combines with J gene TRBJ2-3, with TRBD1 matching 7 bases. The trim removed 5 bases at V and 6 bases at J, leaving 5 bases unmatched. Germline V lookup: CDR1 SEHNR, CDR2 FQNEAQ (reference sequence). The length of the CDR3 is 13 residues. CDR3 coding DNA: TGTGCCAGCAGCCCAAAACAGGGGGATACGCAGTATTTT. Residues: CASSPKQGDTQYF.

The chain combines TRBV7-6 with TRBJ2-2; TRBD2 aligns across 8 bases. The V gene's germline CDR1 is SGHVS and CDR2 FNYEAQ. V was clipped by 0 bases and J by 6 bases; unmatched bases: 6. This CDR3 has 16 residues. The CDR3 coding sequence is TGTGCCAGCAGCTTAGCCTCCGGGACTAGTCCCGGGGAGCTGTTTTTT. Its translation: CASSLASGTSPGELFF.

The V call is TRBV19, the J call TRBJ2-1; the match to TRBD2 covers 10 bases. The CDR3 runs to 17 residues. Germline V gene lookup returns CDR1 LNHDA and CDR2 SQIVND (reference sequence). The V and J ends lost 1 base and 5 bases, in that order; junction bases with no gene match: 8. CDR3 sequence (DNA): TGTGCCAGTAGTATAGGGTCCGGGCTAGCGGGAGACAATGAGCAGTTCTTC. Amino acid sequence: CASSIGSGLAGDNEQFF.

The J gene is TRBJ1-1, the V gene TRBV6-1; TRBD1 aligns across 7 bases. Germline V lookup: CDR1 MNHNS, CDR2 SASEGT. CDR3 length equals 15 residues. J gave up 10 bases and V 1 base, and 12 bases lay outside the gene matches. The CDR3 is CASSEGADSRGVAFF. In DNA, the CDR3 is TGTGCCAGCAGTGAAGGAGCGGACAGCAGGGGGGTAGCTTTCTTT.

In its sample, this clone was seen a few times. V gene TRBV7-6 combines with J gene TRBJ2-7, with 9 bases lining up with TRBD1. Germline CDR1 is SGHVS and CDR2 is FNYEAQ. Trimming at V came to 1 base and at J to 7 bases, leaving 8 bases not matched to a gene. This CDR3 is built from 15 residues. The chain's CDR3 is CASSLERTGVREQYF. CDR3 nucleotides: TGTGCCAGCAGCTTAGAGCGGACAGGGGTCCGGGAGCAGTACTTC.

This sequence joins TRBV3-1 (or the pseudogene TRBV3-2) and TRBJ2-3, with D unresolved. The CDR3 spans 15 residues. Germline-derived CDR1 and CDR2 are LGHDT and YNNKEL (reference sequence). Trimming shortened V by 0 bases and J by 4 bases, and 11 bases separated the two germline ends. Written as DNA, the CDR3 is TGTGCCAGCAGCCAAGACCCAAGCCTTCCAGATACGCAGTATTTT. It encodes CASSQDPSLPDTQYF.

This sequence joins TRBV5-1 and TRBJ2-3; 8 nucleotides line up with TRBD1. This CDR3 spans 16 amino acids. From germline, CDR1 is SGHRS and CDR2 YFSETQ. J was trimmed by 0 bases and V by 1 base; bases with no gene match: 4. CDR3 residues: CASSLTRTGSTDTQYF. The CDR3 nucleotides read TGCGCCAGCAGCTTGACCCGGACAGGGAGCACAGATACGCAGTATTTT.

This clone was detected only once. The chain carries TRBV7-9 and TRBJ2-2; 7 nucleotides align to TRBD2. This CDR3 region has 16 residues. The trim removed 6 bases at V and 3 bases at J, leaving 10 bases unmatched. From germline, CDR1 is SEHNR and CDR2 FQNEAQ (reference sequence). The CDR3 region has the DNA TGTGCCAGCAGACCTTGGGGAGGGCACGACACCGGGGAGCTGTTTTTT. Protein: CASRPWGGHDTGELFF.

The genes are TRBV19 and TRBJ2-1; D is uncertain. Per the germline V gene, CDR1 is LNHDA and CDR2 is SQIVND (reference sequence). CDR3 length: 12 amino acids. Trimming pared 5 bases from V and 5 bases from J, leaving 7 bases between. The CDR3 here is CASSAPDNEQFF. CDR3 nucleotides: TGTGCCAGTAGTGCCCCGGACAATGAGCAGTTCTTC.

This clone occurred many times. The genes are TRBV6-4 and TRBJ2-1; possibly TRBD1 or TRBD2 for D (7 bases each). CDR1 MRHNA and CDR2 SNTAGT come from the germline V gene. The CDR3 extends over 16 amino acids. V gave up 4 bases and J gave up 3 bases, with 16 bases separating them. The CDR3: CASSASGGEGYNEQFF. The CDR3 DNA reads as TGTGCCAGCAGTGCCTCAGGGGGGGAGGGCTACAATGAGCAGTTCTTC.

This clone is a singleton in its sample. The chain employs TRBV24-1 and TRBJ2-3; 12 nucleotides agree with TRBD2. V shed 4 bases and J 6 bases; nucleotides not matched to a gene: 13. The germline gives CDR1 KGHDR, CDR2 SFDVKD. The CDR3 loop spans 18 amino acids. CDR3 protein: CATSDHGLAGSTPDTQYF. The CDR3 DNA reads as TGTGCCACCAGTGACCACGGACTAGCGGGGAGCACGCCCGATACGCAGTATTTT.

This chain links TRBV7-9 with TRBJ2-1, with TRBD1 identical over 7 bases. The junction had 3 bases not matched to a gene; V was cut back by 4 bases and J by 3 bases. This CDR3 has 14 residues. In germline, CDR1 is SEHNR, CDR2 FQNEAQ (reference sequence). CDR3 sequence: CASSSGQFYNEQFF. The CDR3 DNA reads TGTGCCAGCAGCTCGGGACAGTTCTACAATGAGCAGTTCTTC.

This clone has a handful of counts. The chain links TRBV5-5 to TRBJ1-3, with TRBD1 identical over 9 bases. Per germline, CDR1 SGHKS and CDR2 YYEKEE (reference sequence). The CDR3 is made up of 16 amino acids. J was trimmed by 0 bases and V by 4 bases; bases with no gene match: 5. DNA of the CDR3: TGTGCCAGCAGCCTGACAGGGGGGTCCTCTGGAAACACCATATATTTT. Its translation: CASSLTGGSSGNTIYF.

This clone was observed a single time. The chain employs TRBV5-1 and TRBJ2-1, with 11 bases fitting TRBD2. There are 17 residues in the CDR3. V shed 3 bases, J shed 7 bases, and the junction held 12 bases outside the gene matches. Germline loops: CDR1 SGHRS, CDR2 YFSETQ. The CDR3 spells CASSSQTSGVGGNEQFF. Here the CDR3 DNA reads TGCGCCAGCAGCTCACAGACTAGCGGGGTGGGAGGGAATGAGCAGTTCTTC.

The chain has TRBV12-5 and TRBJ1-3; 9 bases fit TRBD1. CDR3 length: 15 residues. The germline V gene encodes CDR1 LGHNT and CDR2 FRNRAP. V shed 6 bases and J 0 bases; nucleotides not matched to a gene: 3. The CDR3 is CASGDRGNSGNTIYF. DNA of the CDR3: TGTGCTAGTGGGGACAGGGGAAACTCTGGAAACACCATATATTTT.

This rearrangement joins TRBV5-1 to TRBJ1-4, with 9 nucleotides matching TRBD1. In germline, CDR1 is SGHRS, CDR2 YFSETQ. This CDR3 spans 15 amino acids. V dropped 0 bases and J dropped 8; count of bases not matched to a gene: 5. The DNA for the CDR3 is TGCGCCAGCAGCTTGGCCGGGACAGGGAGCGAAAAACTGTTTTTT. Translation gives CASSLAGTGSEKLFF.